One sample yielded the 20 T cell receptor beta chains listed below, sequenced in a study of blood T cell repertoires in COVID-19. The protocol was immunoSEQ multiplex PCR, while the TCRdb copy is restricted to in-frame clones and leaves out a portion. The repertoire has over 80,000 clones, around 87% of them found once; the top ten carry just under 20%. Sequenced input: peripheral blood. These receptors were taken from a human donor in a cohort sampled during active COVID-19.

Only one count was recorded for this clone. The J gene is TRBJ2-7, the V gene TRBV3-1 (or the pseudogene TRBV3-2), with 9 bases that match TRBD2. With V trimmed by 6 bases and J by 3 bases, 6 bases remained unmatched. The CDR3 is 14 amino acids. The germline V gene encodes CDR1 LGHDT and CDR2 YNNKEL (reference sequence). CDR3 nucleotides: TGTGCCAGCAGTCTAGCGGGAAAGGGCTACGAGCAGTACTTC. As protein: CASSLAGKGYEQYF.

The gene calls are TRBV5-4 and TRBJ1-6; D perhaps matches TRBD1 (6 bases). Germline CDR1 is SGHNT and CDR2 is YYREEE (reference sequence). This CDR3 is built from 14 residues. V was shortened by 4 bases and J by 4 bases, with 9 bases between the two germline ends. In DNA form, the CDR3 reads TGTGCCAGCAGCCTAACAGGGTATAATTCACCCCTCCACTTT. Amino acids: CASSLTGYNSPLHF.

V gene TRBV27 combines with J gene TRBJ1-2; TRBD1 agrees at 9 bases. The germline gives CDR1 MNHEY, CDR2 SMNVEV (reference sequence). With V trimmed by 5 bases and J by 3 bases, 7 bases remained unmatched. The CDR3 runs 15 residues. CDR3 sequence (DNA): TGTGCCAGCAGTCCCTACAGGGGGCGGGACTATGGCTACACCTTC. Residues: CASSPYRGRDYGYTF.

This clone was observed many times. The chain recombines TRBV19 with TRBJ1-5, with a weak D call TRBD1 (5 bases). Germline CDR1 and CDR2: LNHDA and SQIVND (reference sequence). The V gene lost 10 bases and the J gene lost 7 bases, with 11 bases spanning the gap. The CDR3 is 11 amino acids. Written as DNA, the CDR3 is TGTGCCACGGGAGGGGAACAGCCCCAGCATTTT. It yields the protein CATGGEQPQHF. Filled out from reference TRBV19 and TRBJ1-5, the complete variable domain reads DGGITQSPKYLFRKEGQNVTLSCEQNLNHDAMYWYRQDPGQGLRLIYYSQIVNDFQKGDIAEGYSVSREKKESFPLTVTSAQKNPTAFYLCATGGEQPQHFGDGTRLSIL.

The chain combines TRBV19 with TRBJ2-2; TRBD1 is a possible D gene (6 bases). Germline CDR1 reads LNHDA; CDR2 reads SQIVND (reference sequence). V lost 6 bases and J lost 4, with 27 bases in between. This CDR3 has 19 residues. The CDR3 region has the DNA TGTGCCAGTAGCCCCATGCCCGGGACAAAAGGAAGTATCACCGGGGAGCTGTTTTTT. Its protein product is CASSPMPGTKGSITGELFF. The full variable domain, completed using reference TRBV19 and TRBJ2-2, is DGGITQSPKYLFRKEGQNVTLSCEQNLNHDAMYWYRQDPGQGLRLIYYSQIVNDFQKGDIAEGYSVSREKKESFPLTVTSAQKNPTAFYLCASSPMPGTKGSITGELFFGEGSRLTVL.

The CDR3 DNA sequence: TGCGCCAGCAGCTTGGAAGCGCCCTATTCGGGCTACACCTTC. Its protein is CASSLEAPYSGYTF. The chain has TRBV5-1 and TRBJ1-2; D unresolved. The ends were cut back, 0 bases at V and 8 bases at J, with 14 bases in the middle. Germline V gene data show CDR1 as SGHRS and CDR2 as YFSETQ. The CDR3 runs 14 residues.

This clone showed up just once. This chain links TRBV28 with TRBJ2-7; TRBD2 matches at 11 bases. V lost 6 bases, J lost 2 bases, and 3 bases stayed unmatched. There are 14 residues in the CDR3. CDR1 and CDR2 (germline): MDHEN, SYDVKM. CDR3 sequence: CASRLAGDPYEQYF. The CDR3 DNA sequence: TGTGCCAGCAGACTAGCGGGAGACCCCTACGAGCAGTACTTC.

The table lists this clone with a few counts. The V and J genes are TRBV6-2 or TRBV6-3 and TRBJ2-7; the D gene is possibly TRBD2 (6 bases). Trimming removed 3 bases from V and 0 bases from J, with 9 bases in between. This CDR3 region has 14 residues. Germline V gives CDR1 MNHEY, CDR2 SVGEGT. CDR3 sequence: CASSYEGLSYEQYF. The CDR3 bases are TGTGCCAGCAGTTATGAGGGACTCTCCTACGAGCAGTACTTC.

The CDR3 DNA sequence: TGTGCCAGCAGTTACTTAGGGGGAGGCAATCAGCCCCAGCATTTT. This codes for CASSYLGGGNQPQHF. This chain joins TRBV6-5 and TRBJ1-5, with D maybe TRBD1 (6 bases). This CDR3 is built from 15 residues. Trimming left V 1 base short and J 2 bases short, with 9 bases between. Germline loops: CDR1 MNHEY, CDR2 SVGAGI.

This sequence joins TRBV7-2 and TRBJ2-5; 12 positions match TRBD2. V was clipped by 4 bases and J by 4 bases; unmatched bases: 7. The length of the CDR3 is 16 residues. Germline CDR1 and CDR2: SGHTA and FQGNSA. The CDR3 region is CASSSRLAGVGETQYF. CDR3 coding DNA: TGTGCCAGCAGCTCGCGACTAGCGGGAGTAGGAGAGACCCAGTACTTC.

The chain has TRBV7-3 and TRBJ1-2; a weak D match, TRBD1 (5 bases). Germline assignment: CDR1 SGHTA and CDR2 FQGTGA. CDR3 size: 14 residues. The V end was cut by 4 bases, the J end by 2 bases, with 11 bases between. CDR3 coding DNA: TGTGCCAGCAGCTCGGGGGACGGAAACTATGGCTACACCTTC. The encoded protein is CASSSGDGNYGYTF.

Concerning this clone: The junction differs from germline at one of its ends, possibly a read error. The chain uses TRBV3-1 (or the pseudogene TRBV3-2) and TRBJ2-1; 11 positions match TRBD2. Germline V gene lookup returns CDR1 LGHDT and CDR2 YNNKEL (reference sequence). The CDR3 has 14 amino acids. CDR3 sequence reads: CASSPSGTTSGILF. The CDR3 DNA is TGTGCCAGCAGTCCAAGTGGTACGACTAGCGGGATCCTCTTC.

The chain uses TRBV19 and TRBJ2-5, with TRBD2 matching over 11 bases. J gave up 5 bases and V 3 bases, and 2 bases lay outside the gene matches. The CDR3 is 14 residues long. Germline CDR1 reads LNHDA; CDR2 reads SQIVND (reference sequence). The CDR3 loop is CASSMGLAEETQYF. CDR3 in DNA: TGTGCCAGTAGTATGGGACTAGCGGAGGAGACCCAGTACTTC. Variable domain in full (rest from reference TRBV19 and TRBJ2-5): DGGITQSPKYLFRKEGQNVTLSCEQNLNHDAMYWYRQDPGQGLRLIYYSQIVNDFQKGDIAEGYSVSREKKESFPLTVTSAQKNPTAFYLCASSMGLAEETQYFGPGTRLLVL.

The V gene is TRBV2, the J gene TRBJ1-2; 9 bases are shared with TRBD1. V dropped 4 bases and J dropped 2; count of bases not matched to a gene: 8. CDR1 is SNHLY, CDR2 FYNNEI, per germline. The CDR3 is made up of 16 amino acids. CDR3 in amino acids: CASSGVDRGGNYGYTF. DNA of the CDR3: TGTGCCAGCAGTGGAGTCGACAGGGGGGGAAACTATGGCTACACCTTC.

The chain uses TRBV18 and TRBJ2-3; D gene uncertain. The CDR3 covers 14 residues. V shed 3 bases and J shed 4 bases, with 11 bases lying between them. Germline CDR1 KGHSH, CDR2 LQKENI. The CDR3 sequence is CASSPEALSDTQYF. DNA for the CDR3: TGTGCCAGCTCACCTGAGGCGCTGTCAGATACGCAGTATTTT.

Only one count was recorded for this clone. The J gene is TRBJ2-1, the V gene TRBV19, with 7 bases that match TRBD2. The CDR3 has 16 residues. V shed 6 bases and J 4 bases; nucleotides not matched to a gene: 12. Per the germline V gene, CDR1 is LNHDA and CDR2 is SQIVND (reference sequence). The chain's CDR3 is CASSPGLADRYNEQFF. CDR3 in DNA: TGTGCCAGTAGCCCTGGGCTAGCGGATAGATACAATGAGCAGTTCTTC.

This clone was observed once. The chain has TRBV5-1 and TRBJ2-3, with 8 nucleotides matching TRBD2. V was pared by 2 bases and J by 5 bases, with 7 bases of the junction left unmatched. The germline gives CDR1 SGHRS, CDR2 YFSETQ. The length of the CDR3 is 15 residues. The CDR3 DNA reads TGCGCCAGCAGCTTCACCGGGACTAGAATAGATACGCAGTATTTT. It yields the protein CASSFTGTRIDTQYF.

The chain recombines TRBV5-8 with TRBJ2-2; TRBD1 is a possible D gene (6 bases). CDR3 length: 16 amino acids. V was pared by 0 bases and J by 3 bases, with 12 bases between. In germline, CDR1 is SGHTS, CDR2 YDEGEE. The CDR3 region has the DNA TGTGCCAGCAGCTTGGTTGGGGGCGTCGACACCGGGGAGCTGTTTTTT. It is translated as CASSLVGGVDTGELFF.

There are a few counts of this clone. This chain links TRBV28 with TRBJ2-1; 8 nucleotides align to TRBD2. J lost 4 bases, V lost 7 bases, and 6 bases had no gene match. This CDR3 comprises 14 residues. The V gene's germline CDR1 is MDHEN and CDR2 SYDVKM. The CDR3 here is CASKTTSGYNEQFF. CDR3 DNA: TGTGCCAGCAAAACCACTAGCGGTTACAATGAGCAGTTCTTC.

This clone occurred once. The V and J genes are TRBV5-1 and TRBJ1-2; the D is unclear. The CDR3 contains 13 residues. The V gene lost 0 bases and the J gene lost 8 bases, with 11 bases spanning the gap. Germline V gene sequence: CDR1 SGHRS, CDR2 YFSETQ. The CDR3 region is CASSLASGTGYTF. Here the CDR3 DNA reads TGCGCCAGCAGCTTGGCCTCAGGCACAGGCTACACCTTC. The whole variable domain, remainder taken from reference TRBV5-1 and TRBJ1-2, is KAGVTQTPRYLIKTRGQQVTLSCSPISGHRSVSWYQQTPGQGLQFLFEYFSETQRNKGNFPGRFSGRQFSNSRSEMNVSTLELGDSALYLCASSLASGTGYTFGSGTRLTVV.